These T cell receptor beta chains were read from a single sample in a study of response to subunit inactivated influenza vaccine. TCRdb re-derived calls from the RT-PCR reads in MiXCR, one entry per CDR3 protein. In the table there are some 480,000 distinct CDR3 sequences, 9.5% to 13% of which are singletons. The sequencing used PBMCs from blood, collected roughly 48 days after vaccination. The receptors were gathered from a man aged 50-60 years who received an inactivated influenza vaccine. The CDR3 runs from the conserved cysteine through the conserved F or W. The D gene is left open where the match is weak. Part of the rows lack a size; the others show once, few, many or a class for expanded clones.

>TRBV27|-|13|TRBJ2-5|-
CASSWLGAQTQYF
TGTGCCAGCAGCTGGTTAGGGGCGCAGACCCAGTACTTC
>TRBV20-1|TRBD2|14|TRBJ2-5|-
CSANLAGVGETQYF
TGCAGTGCTAATCTAGCGGGGGTCGGGGAGACCCAGTACTTC
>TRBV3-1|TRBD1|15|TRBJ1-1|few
CASSQIGQGNTEAFF
TGTGCCAGCAGCCAAATTGGACAGGGAAATACTGAAGCTTTCTTT
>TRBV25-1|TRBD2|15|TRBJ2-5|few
CASSEWRETEETQYF
TGTGCCAGCAGTGAATGGCGGGAGACGGAAGAGACCCAGTACTTC
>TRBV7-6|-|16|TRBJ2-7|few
CASSLGSVGTFTAQYF
TGTGCCAGCAGCTTAGGTTCCGTGGGTACGTTTACGGCGCAGTACTTC
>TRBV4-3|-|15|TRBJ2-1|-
CASSQEGVRGNEQFF
TGCGCCAGCAGCCAAGAGGGTGTGAGGGGCAATGAGCAGTTCTTC
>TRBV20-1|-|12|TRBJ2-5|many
CSASNSQETQYF
TGCAGTGCTAGTAATAGTCAAGAGACCCAGTACTTC
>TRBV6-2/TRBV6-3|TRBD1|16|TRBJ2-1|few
CASSHLGTGGYNEQFF
TGTGCCAGCAGTCACCTCGGGACAGGGGGATACAATGAGCAGTTCTTC
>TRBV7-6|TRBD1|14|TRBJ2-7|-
CASSLATGGDEQYF
TGTGCCAGCAGCTTAGCGACAGGGGGTGACGAGCAGTACTTC
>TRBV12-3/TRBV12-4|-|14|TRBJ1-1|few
CASSPHGGQTEAFF
TGTGCCAGCAGTCCCCATGGGGGGCAGACTGAAGCTTTCTTT
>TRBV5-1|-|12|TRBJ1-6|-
CASRTVNSPLHF
TGCGCCAGCAGGACTGTTAATTCACCCCTCCACTTT
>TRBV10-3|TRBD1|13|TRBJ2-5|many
CAIRKTGEAAQYF
TGTGCCATCAGGAAAACAGGGGAAGCAGCCCAGTACTTC
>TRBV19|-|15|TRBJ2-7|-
CASSIRQADHYEQYF
TGTGCCAGTAGTATTAGGCAGGCCGACCACTACGAGCAGTACTTC
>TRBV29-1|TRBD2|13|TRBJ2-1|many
CSVELAAYNEQFF
TGCAGCGTTGAACTAGCGGCGTACAATGAGCAGTTCTTC
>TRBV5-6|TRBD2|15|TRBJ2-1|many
CASTVGLAGGNEQFF
TGTGCCAGCACCGTAGGGCTAGCGGGAGGCAATGAGCAGTTCTTC
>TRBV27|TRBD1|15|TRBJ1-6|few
CASSFVGTVNSPLHF
TGTGCCAGCAGTTTTGTGGGGACAGTCAATTCACCCCTCCACTTT
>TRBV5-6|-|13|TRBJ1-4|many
CASSLLSREKLFF
TGTGCCAGCAGCCTTCTGTCCCGCGAAAAACTGTTTTTT
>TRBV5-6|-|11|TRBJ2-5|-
CASSFWGTQYF
TGTGCCAGCAGCTTCTGGGGGACCCAGTACTTC
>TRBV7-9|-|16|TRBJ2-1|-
CASSFQNPSGYNEQFF
TGTGCCAGCAGCTTCCAAAACCCGAGCGGCTACAATGAGCAGTTCTTC
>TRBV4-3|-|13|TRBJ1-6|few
CASPPARNSPLHF
TGCGCCAGCCCCCCGGCTCGTAATTCACCCCTCCACTTT
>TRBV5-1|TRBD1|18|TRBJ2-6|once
CASSRVGQGNSGANVLTF
TGCGCCAGCAGCCGAGTGGGACAGGGCAACTCTGGGGCCAACGTCCTGACTTTC
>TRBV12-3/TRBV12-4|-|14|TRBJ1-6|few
CASSRDTGLRTLHF
TGTGCCAGCAGCCGGGACACGGGTTTGAGAACCCTCCACTTT
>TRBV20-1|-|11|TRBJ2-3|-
CSASRTDTQYF
TGCAGTGCTTCCCGTACAGATACGCAGTATTTT
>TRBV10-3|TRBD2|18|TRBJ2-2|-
CAISESPSGGADTGELFF
TGTGCCATCAGTGAGTCTCCTAGCGGGGGGGCGGACACCGGGGAGCTGTTTTTT
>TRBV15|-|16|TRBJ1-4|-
CATSSESLGPNEKLFF
TGTGCCACCAGCAGCGAATCCTTGGGGCCTAATGAAAAACTGTTTTTT
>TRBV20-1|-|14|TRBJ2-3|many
CSAREGLGTDTQYF
TGCAGTGCTAGGGAGGGGCTGGGCACAGATACGCAGTATTTT
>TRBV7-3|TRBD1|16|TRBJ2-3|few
CASSSYVGTVTDTQYF
TGTGCCAGCAGCTCGTATGTCGGGACAGTTACAGATACGCAGTATTTT
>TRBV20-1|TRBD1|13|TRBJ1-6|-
CSARETGEPPLHF
TGCAGTGCTAGAGAAACAGGGGAACCACCCCTCCACTTT
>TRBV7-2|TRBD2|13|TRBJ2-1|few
CASTGLAGNEQFF
TGTGCCAGCACTGGACTAGCGGGAAATGAGCAGTTCTTC
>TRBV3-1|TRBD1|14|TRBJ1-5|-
CASSSRQGNQPQHF
TGTGCCAGCAGCTCGCGACAGGGGAATCAGCCCCAGCATTTT
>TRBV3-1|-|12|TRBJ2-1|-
CASSQGTIEQFF
TGTGCCAGCAGCCAAGGCACGATTGAGCAGTTCTTC
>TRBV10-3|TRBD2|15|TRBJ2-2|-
CAFSVAGASTGELFF
TGTGCCTTCAGTGTAGCGGGGGCCTCCACCGGGGAGCTGTTTTTT
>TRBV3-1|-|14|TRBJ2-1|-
CASSFAVGYNEQFF
TGTGCCAGCAGTTTCGCCGTCGGCTACAATGAGCAGTTCTTC
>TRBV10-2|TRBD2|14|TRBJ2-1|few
CASSEREGVRGQFF
TGCGCCAGCTCCGAGCGGGAGGGGGTACGGGGGCAGTTCTTC
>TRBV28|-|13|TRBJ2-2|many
CASSPILAGELFF
TGTGCCAGCAGCCCTATTTTGGCGGGGGAGCTGTTTTTT
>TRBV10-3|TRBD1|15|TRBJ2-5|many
CAIRKKQGPQETQYF
TGTGCCATCAGGAAGAAACAGGGGCCACAAGAGACCCAGTACTTC
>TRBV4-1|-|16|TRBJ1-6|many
CASSQDPDAAGTPLHF
TGCGCCAGCAGCCAAGACCCGGACGCGGCCGGAACACCCCTCCACTTT
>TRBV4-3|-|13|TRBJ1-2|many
CASSQTPDYGYTF
TGCGCCAGCAGCCAAACACCTGACTATGGCTACACCTTC
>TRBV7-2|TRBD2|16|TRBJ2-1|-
CASSPLAGVPYNEQFF
TGTGCCAGCAGCCCTTTGGCGGGGGTCCCATACAATGAGCAGTTCTTC
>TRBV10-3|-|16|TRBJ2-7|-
CAISEPQGGGGYEQYF
TGTGCCATCAGTGAGCCACAGGGGGGGGGTGGCTACGAGCAGTACTTC
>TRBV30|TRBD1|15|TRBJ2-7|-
CACPGTGEEAYEQYF
TGTGCCTGTCCCGGGACAGGGGAGGAGGCCTACGAGCAGTACTTC
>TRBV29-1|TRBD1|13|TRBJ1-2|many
CSEGQAGSGALTF
TGCAGCGAAGGACAGGCTGGGTCCGGGGCTCTCACCTTC
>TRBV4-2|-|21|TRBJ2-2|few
CASSQVRYRLNARLNTGELFF
TGTGCCAGCAGCCAAGTTCGGTATAGGCTCAACGCTCGCCTGAACACCGGGGAGCTGTTTTTT
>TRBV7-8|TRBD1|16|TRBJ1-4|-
CASSLQGGHPNEKLFF
TGTGCCAGCAGCTTACAGGGGGGACACCCAAATGAAAAACTGTTTTTT